This entry lists 32 T cell receptor beta chains sequenced from one sample in a study of blood T cells in healthy people across ages. A J-beta primer mix and a sample-barcoded 5' primer were used in a second PCR of about 7 to 11 cycles. In TCRdb, the 5' RACE reads were re-called with MiXCR into one record per CDR3 protein. The table records 850,000 to 1,000,000 distinct CDR3 sequences, about 48% of them present only once. What was sequenced was blood. The origin of the receptors is a man aged 25-45 years in good health.

The gene calls are TRBV25-1 and TRBJ2-5; possibly TRBD1 or TRBD2 for D (5 bases each). The V gene lost 3 bases and the J gene lost 6 bases, with 14 bases spanning the gap. The CDR3 sequence is 14 residues long. CDR1 and CDR2 (germline): MGHDK, SYGVNS. CDR3 DNA sequence: TGTGCCAGCAGTGACGCGGGCAGGGTGAAGACCCAGTACTTC. This encodes CASSDAGRVKTQYF.

This chain joins TRBV6-2 or TRBV6-3 and TRBJ2-1, with 10 bases matching TRBD2. After removal of 7 bases from V and 5 bases from J, the junction contained 11 bases not matched to a gene. The CDR3 loop spans 16 amino acids. Germline assignment: CDR1 MNHEY and CDR2 SVGEGT. The CDR3 sequence: CASTHDPSGGDNEQFF. The CDR3 nucleotides are TGTGCCAGCACCCACGACCCTAGCGGGGGCGACAATGAGCAGTTCTTC.

The chain employs TRBV30 and TRBJ1-5; D gene uncertain. This CDR3 is built from 13 residues. The V gene's germline CDR1 is GTSNPN and CDR2 SVGIG (reference sequence). V lost 0 bases and J 1 base, leaving 4 bases between the germline ends. CDR3 bases: TGTGCCTGGAGTGTACACAGCAATCAGCCCCAGCATTTT. Protein sequence: CAWSVHSNQPQHF.

This sequence joins TRBV4-3 and TRBJ2-4; D is unresolved. TRBJ2-7 explains the end of the DNA better; the J call may be wrong. CDR3 length equals 13 residues. Germline V gives CDR1 LGHNA, CDR2 YSLEER. The CDR3 nucleotides are TGCGCCAGCAGCCAAGATCGGGCTACCGAGCAGTACTTC. This sequence encodes CASSQDRATEQYF.

This clonotype was counted between two and nine times. The CDR3 DNA reads as TGTGCCAGCAGTCCTGCAGACTTGGGACAGCGAAGAGCCAAAAACATTCAGTACTTC. This codes for CASSPADLGQRRAKNIQYF. V and J are TRBV12-3 or TRBV12-4 and TRBJ2-4; 7 bases line up with TRBD1. CDR3 length: 19 amino acids. V shed 5 bases, J shed 0 bases, and the junction held 16 bases outside the gene matches.

The chain recombines TRBV28 with TRBJ2-7, with TRBD1 identical over 9 bases. Looked up from germline, CDR1 is MDHEN and CDR2 is SYDVKM. The CDR3 has 14 amino acids. The V and J ends lost 8 bases and 1 base, in that order; junction bases with no gene match: 6. The DNA for the CDR3 is TGTGCCAGCTTCGGGACAGGGAGTTCCTACGAGCAGTACTTC. This gives the protein CASFGTGSSYEQYF. The full variable domain, with the rest looked up from reference TRBV28 and TRBJ2-7, is DVKVTQSSRYLVKRTGEKVFLECVQDMDHENMFWYRQDPGLGLRLIYFSYDVKMKEKGDIPEGYSVSREKKERFSLILESASTNQTSMYLCASFGTGSSYEQYFGPGTRLTVT.

The V call is TRBV27, the J call TRBJ2-7; D call uncertain. V dropped 8 bases and J dropped 4 bases, with 15 bases sitting between them. The CDR3 runs to 13 residues. In germline, CDR1 is MNHEY, CDR2 SMNVEV (reference sequence). The CDR3 sequence: CASGVAGLYEQYF. As DNA, the CDR3 is TGTGCCAGCGGTGTGGCTGGGCTTTACGAGCAGTACTTC.

A few counts support this clonotype. The V call is TRBV3-1, the J call TRBJ2-1; TRBD1 matches at 7 bases. This CDR3 spans 16 amino acids. CDR1 LGHDT and CDR2 YNNKEL come from the germline V gene (reference sequence). Trimming at V came to 3 bases and at J to 1 base, leaving 6 bases not matched to a gene. The CDR3 region is CASSHRRTGSYNEQFF. CDR3 DNA: TGTGCCAGCAGCCACCGGCGGACAGGTTCCTACAATGAGCAGTTCTTC.

Comment on this clonotype: A junction boundary mismatches the germline segment, possibly from a read error. This chain joins TRBV7-2 and TRBJ2-3; 7 bases are shared with TRBD1. There are 12 residues in the CDR3. Germline V gene lookup returns CDR1 SGHTA and CDR2 FQGNSA. CDR3 nucleotides: TGTGCCAGCAGCTCGAGGACAGGTACGCAGTATTTT. This gives the protein CASSSRTGTQYF.

This clonotype appeared a few times. V usage is TRBV10-3 and J usage is TRBJ2-7; the match to TRBD1 covers 9 bases. The ends lost 10 bases at V and 4 bases at J; junction bases unmatched: 11. The CDR3 spans 14 residues. Germline-derived CDR1 and CDR2 are ENHRY and SYGVKD. CDR3 DNA: TGTGCCACGAGTCCGGGACAGGGTCCGTACGAGCAGTACTTC. As protein: CATSPGQGPYEQYF.

The chain is built from TRBV10-3 and TRBJ2-1; 11 positions agree with TRBD1. Germline CDR1 reads ENHRY; CDR2 reads SYGVKD. V dropped 6 bases and J dropped 10; count of bases not matched to a gene: 8. The CDR3 contains 14 residues. DNA of the CDR3: TGTGCCATCAGGGGGACAGGGGGGACCTACGAGCAGTTCTTC. Encoded protein: CAIRGTGGTYEQFF.

The chain is built from TRBV20-1 and TRBJ2-2; D is possibly TRBD1 (5 bases). V was shortened by 5 bases and J by 0 bases, with 10 bases between the two germline ends. The CDR3 runs 14 residues. Per germline, CDR1 DFQATT and CDR2 SNEGSKA (reference sequence). CDR3 DNA sequence: TGCAGTGCTCCAAAGGACACGAACACCGGGGAGCTGTTTTTT. Its translation: CSAPKDTNTGELFF.

The chain is built from TRBV3-1 and TRBJ1-1, with D hard to call. The CDR3 is 14 amino acids. The germline CDR1 and CDR2 sequences are LGHDT and YNNKEL (reference sequence). The V end was cut by 1 base, the J end by 2 bases, with 8 bases between. Here the CDR3 DNA reads TGTGCCAGCAGCCAAGTTGTCAGCAACACTGAAGCTTTCTTT. This gives the protein CASSQVVSNTEAFF.

There are a few counts of this clonotype. This rearrangement joins TRBV4-1 to TRBJ2-7; the D gene could be TRBD1 or TRBD2 (5 bases each). The V end lost 3 bases, the J end lost 3 bases, and 18 bases lay between the germline ends. CDR1 is MGHRA, CDR2 YSYEKL, per germline. The CDR3 loop spans 16 amino acids. The DNA of the CDR3 is TGCGCCAGCAGCCATCCCCGGGACGGAGTGGACTACGAGCAGTACTTC. It encodes CASSHPRDGVDYEQYF.

The chain links TRBV15 to TRBJ1-6; no clear D. Germline V lookup: CDR1 LNHNV, CDR2 YYDKDF (reference sequence). V was pared by 5 bases and J by 4 bases, with 12 bases between. The CDR3 runs 15 residues. CDR3 amino acids: CATSWGISYNSPLHF. In DNA form, the CDR3 reads TGTGCCACCAGCTGGGGTATCAGTTATAATTCACCCCTCCACTTT.

The chain uses TRBV4-1 and TRBJ2-5; 7 bases are a match to TRBD1. In germline, CDR1 is MGHRA, CDR2 YSYEKL. The CDR3 is 15 residues long. The V gene end was trimmed by 1 base and the J gene end by 5 bases; junction bases not matched to a gene: 7. The CDR3 reads CASSQGQGGPETQYF. CDR3 in DNA: TGCGCCAGCAGCCAAGGACAGGGTGGACCGGAGACCCAGTACTTC.

This clonotype was picked up many times. The chain carries TRBV20-1 and TRBJ2-4, with a weak D call TRBD1 (5 bases). From germline, CDR1 is DFQATT and CDR2 SNEGSKA (reference sequence). V lost 4 bases and J 4 bases, leaving 8 bases between the germline ends. The CDR3 contains 12 residues. CDR3 in DNA: TGCAGTGCTATACCAGGGAAAAACATTCAGTACTTC. Its protein is CSAIPGKNIQYF.

This clonotype was picked up many times. The gene calls are TRBV7-9 and TRBJ2-5; possible D gene TRBD2, 5 bases. Trimming removed 1 base at V and 4 bases at J, with 13 bases between. The CDR3 runs to 15 residues. Germline values: CDR1 SEHNR, CDR2 FQNEAQ (reference sequence). Here the CDR3 reads CASSLGGSGLETQYF. In nucleotides, the CDR3 is TGTGCCAGCAGCTTAGGCGGGTCCGGGTTAGAGACCCAGTACTTC.

This clonotype occurred a few times. The rearrangement joins TRBV3-1 to TRBJ2-1; TRBD1 agrees at 7 bases. With V trimmed by 4 bases and J by 3 bases, 9 bases remained unmatched. CDR1 is LGHDT and CDR2 is YNNKEL in the germline V gene (reference sequence). CDR3 length: 16 amino acids. CDR3 protein: CASSPESGTVYNEQFF. The CDR3 DNA reads as TGTGCCAGCAGCCCTGAATCCGGGACAGTCTACAATGAGCAGTTCTTC.

The chain recombines TRBV10-3 with TRBJ1-4; 7 positions agree with TRBD1. The CDR3 sequence is 16 residues long. CDR1 ENHRY and CDR2 SYGVKD come from the germline V gene. V shed 3 bases, J shed 0 bases, and the junction held 4 bases outside the gene matches. Here the CDR3 DNA reads TGTGCCATCAGTGATGACAGGGACTCAACTAATGAAAAACTGTTTTTT. Residues: CAISDDRDSTNEKLFF.

This rearrangement joins TRBV27 to TRBJ1-5; unclear D gene. The length of the CDR3 is 15 residues. The germline gives CDR1 MNHEY, CDR2 SMNVEV (reference sequence). V was shortened by 6 bases and J by 4 bases, with 16 bases between the two germline ends. The CDR3 loop is CASSEAGSRNQPQHF. CDR3 DNA sequence: TGTGCCAGCAGCGAGGCGGGGAGTCGAAATCAGCCCCAGCATTTT.

Written as DNA, the CDR3 is TGCAGCGTTGAAGATGGAGGGTGGGGCACAGATACGCAGTATTTT. Translation gives CSVEDGGWGTDTQYF. V is TRBV29-1 and J is TRBJ2-3; perhaps TRBD2 as D (6 bases). The V end lost 0 bases, the J end lost 1 base, and 11 bases lay between the germline ends. Germline CDR1 is SQVTM and CDR2 is ANQGSEA. The CDR3 extends over 15 amino acids.

This clonotype was observed once. The gene calls are TRBV24-1 and TRBJ1-5; D gene unclear. V lost 2 bases and J lost 0, with 13 bases in between. Germline CDR1 reads KGHDR; CDR2 reads SFDVKD. There are 17 residues in the CDR3. The CDR3 sequence: CATSDYPGRNSNQPQHF. The CDR3 bases are TGTGCCACCAGTGATTACCCCGGTCGAAATAGCAATCAGCCCCAGCATTTT.

The chain carries TRBV4-2 and TRBJ2-5; 7 bases map to TRBD2. Unmatched junction bases numbered 7, after V lost 1 base and J lost 2 bases. CDR1 is LGHNA, CDR2 YNFKEQ, per germline. The CDR3 is 16 amino acids. CDR3 in amino acids: CASSQAEASGQETQYF. CDR3 coding DNA: TGTGCCAGCAGCCAAGCGGAGGCTAGCGGACAAGAGACCCAGTACTTC.

The chain recombines TRBV6-2 or TRBV6-3 with TRBJ2-6; 9 bases match TRBD1. V gave up 5 bases and J gave up 4 bases; unmatched junction bases: 18. CDR1 and CDR2 (germline): MNHEY, SVGEGT. CDR3 length: 20 amino acids. The CDR3 region is CASSDRGSFLGVPGANVLTF. DNA for the CDR3: TGTGCCAGCAGTGACAGGGGGTCTTTTCTCGGGGTCCCCGGGGCCAACGTCCTGACTTTC.

The chain uses TRBV2 and TRBJ1-2, with 8 bases fitting TRBD1. V shed 7 bases, J shed 8 bases, and the junction held 18 bases outside the gene matches. This CDR3 comprises 16 residues. The germline gives CDR1 SNHLY, CDR2 FYNNEI. The CDR3 DNA sequence: TGTGCCAGCACCACTAGGACAGGGCTCTCCCTATCCGGCTACACCTTC. Protein product: CASTTRTGLSLSGYTF.

Turning to this clonotype: This may be a read error, as it is one base from a much larger clone. V is TRBV6-5 and J is TRBJ1-1; maybe TRBD1 (5 bases). The CDR3 spans 14 residues. V was cut by 7 bases and J by 0 bases, with 12 bases left in between. CDR1 is MNHEY and CDR2 is SVGAGI in the germline V gene. CDR3 sequence (DNA): TGTGCCAGCAATTATAGGGGCCTGAACACTGAAGCTTTCTTT. Protein: CASNYRGLNTEAFF.

The V and J genes are TRBV6-2 or TRBV6-3 and TRBJ2-5; D might be TRBD1 (5 bases). With the DNA end fitting TRBJ2-7 better, the J assignment may be wrong. This CDR3 comprises 14 residues. CDR1 and CDR2 from the germline V gene are MNHEY and SVGEGT. The CDR3 region has the DNA TGTGCCAGCAGTTACGGTGGGGCCTCTGACGAGCAGTACTTC. Encoded protein: CASSYGGASDEQYF.

The chain links TRBV7-9 to TRBJ1-4, with D unresolved. This CDR3 has 13 residues. V dropped 6 bases and J dropped 7 bases, with 12 bases sitting between them. Germline V CDR1 and CDR2: SEHNR, FQNEAQ (reference sequence). Here the CDR3 reads CASRMTASEKLFF. CDR3 DNA sequence: TGTGCCAGCAGGATGACCGCGAGTGAAAAACTGTTTTTT.

The rearrangement uses TRBV28 and TRBJ2-7, with 12 bases fitting TRBD2. Losses at the gene ends were 4 bases for V and 5 bases for J; bases not matched to a gene: 6. Germline V gene sequence: CDR1 MDHEN, CDR2 SYDVKM. CDR3 length: 15 amino acids. Written as DNA, the CDR3 is TGTGCCAGCAGTTCCTCGACTAGCGGGGGCAACGAGCAGTACTTC. As protein: CASSSSTSGGNEQYF.

This clonotype was seen a few times. V gene TRBV7-2 combines with J gene TRBJ2-5; no clear D. The J call is uncertain, as TRBJ2-7 better fits the DNA end. The CDR3 is 13 residues long. Germline V gene lookup returns CDR1 SGHTA and CDR2 FQGNSA. In DNA form, the CDR3 reads TGTGCCAGCAGCGCGCTGGCATGGGGCGAGCAGTACTTC. As protein: CASSALAWGEQYF.

The chain joins TRBV12-3 or TRBV12-4 to TRBJ2-7; weak D call: TRBD1 (5 bases). The CDR3 extends over 13 amino acids. Trimming removed 8 bases from V and 9 bases from J, with 20 bases in between. CDR3 DNA: TGTGCCAGCGGTCGAGATCAGGGTTCCGGGCAGTACTTC. Protein: CASGRDQGSGQYF.